This TCR beta chain is drawn from a study of T cells in Graves' hyperthyroidism and ophthalmopathy. It was considered stable Graves' hyperthyroidism when ophthalmopathy did not progress within 18 months. The study based diagnoses on clinical symptoms, serum thyroxine and TRAb, thyroid ultrasound and orbital computed tomography. The sample holds many counts of this clonotype. Antigen unknown. The CDR3 has 14 amino acids. Germline V gene lookup returns CDR1 SGHVS and CDR2 FNYEAQ. V lost 3 bases to trimming and J lost 3 bases, with 12 bases between them. Study-wide points: Appearing also in blood were most of the thyroid clonotypes expanded above 0.001. The model made its ophthalmopathy prediction, and onset followed a median approximately 7 months later.

RNA transcripts served as the template for amplifying TCR beta CDR3 regions. First-round RT-PCR with HTBI primers amplified the TCR CDR3 region. One entry per CDR3 protein results from TCRdb running MiXCR on the multiplex PCR reads. This table holds about 290,000 distinct CDR3 sequences, roughly 13% found once. This chain links TRBV7-6 with TRBJ2-7; D remains ambiguous. Sequenced material: blood. This receptor was identified in a woman between 35 and 50 years old with Graves' hyperthyroidism. The CDR3 here is CASSLSLRDYEQYF. In DNA form, the CDR3 reads TGTGCCAGCAGCTTGAGTTTGCGCGACTACGAGCAGTACTTC.